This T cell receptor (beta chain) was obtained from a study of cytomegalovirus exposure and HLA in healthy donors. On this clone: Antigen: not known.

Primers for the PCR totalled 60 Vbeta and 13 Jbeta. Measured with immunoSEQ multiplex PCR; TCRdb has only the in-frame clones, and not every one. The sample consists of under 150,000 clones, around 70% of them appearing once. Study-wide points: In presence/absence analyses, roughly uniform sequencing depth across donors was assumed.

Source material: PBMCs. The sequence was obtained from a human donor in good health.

The CDR3 here is CAWSRTPSTTDTQYF. In DNA, the CDR3 is TGTGCCTGGAGTAGGACTCCAAGTACCACAGATACGCAGTATTTT. The chain joins TRBV30 to TRBJ2-3, with D maybe TRBD2 (5 bases). In germline, CDR1 is GTSNPN, CDR2 SVGIG (reference sequence). This CDR3 has 15 amino acids. Trimming pared 2 bases from V and 2 bases from J, leaving 14 bases between.